This TCR beta chain stems from a study of blood T cells in healthy people across ages. Aged about 6 to 90, donors were systemically healthy Caucasians from Russia. Peripheral blood from each donor was collected in a volume of roughly 9.2 milliliters. This clonotype was seen more than once but under ten times. A sample-barcoded 5' primer and a J-beta primer mix were used in a second PCR of roughly 6 to 11 cycles. Each sample yielded at least 2.5 million CDR3-containing paired-end reads. Each CDR3 protein is one row after TCRdb ran MiXCR on the 5' RACE reads. The sample includes some 940,000 distinct CDR3 sequences, 25% to 35% of them seen just once. Germline loops: CDR1 DFQATT, CDR2 SNEGSKA (reference sequence). The CDR3 sequence is 13 residues long. V gave up 3 bases and J gave up 3 bases, with 11 bases separating them. These same records also appear under a second study, on T cells of mothers and their children. That investigation notes: Samples were provided by three healthy Caucasian mothers and their six children.

The sequencing input was blood. The clonotype originates from a woman aged 40 to 50 in good health. The chain has TRBV20-1 and TRBJ1-1; D call uncertain. The CDR3 sequence is CSASPPGYTEAFF. The CDR3 nucleotides are TGCAGTGCTAGTCCCCCGGGCTACACTGAAGCTTTCTTT.